Shown below are 18 T cell receptor beta chains from a single sample sequenced in a study of low-dose radiotherapy and immunotherapy resistance in tumors. The time point denotes: after trial treatment. The treatment: LDRT plus nivolumab, ipilimumab, low-dose cyclophosphamide and aspirin (RACIN trial). TRAV and TRBV primers primed cDNA for both TCRalpha and TCRbeta. Over roughly 19 PCR cycles, TCRs were amplified from a constant-region primer and V-primer adapter. TCRdb recomputed calls from the reads with MiXCR, one row per CDR3 protein. The data contain 95,000 to 100,000 distinct CDR3 sequences, roughly 20% of them singletons. Material: PBMCs, obtained after low-dose radiotherapy plus immunotherapy. These receptors originate from a male donor with prostate cancer.

This clonotype was recorded many times. The V and J genes are TRBV12-3 or TRBV12-4 and TRBJ2-4; 8 bases agree with TRBD2. The CDR3 covers 15 residues. V lost 6 bases to trimming and J lost 1 base; unmatched junction nucleotides: 5. Here the CDR3 reads CASSQGLGAKNIQYF. In nucleotides, the CDR3 is TGTGCCAGCAGCCAGGGACTAGGGGCCAAAAACATTCAGTACTTC.

This clonotype was seen at least ten times. The gene calls are TRBV5-1 and TRBJ2-1; D unresolved. Per the germline V gene, CDR1 is SGHRS and CDR2 is YFSETQ. This CDR3 comprises 12 residues. The ends were cut back, 0 bases at V and 9 bases at J, with 7 bases in the middle. The CDR3 sequence: CASSLGRTEQFF. The CDR3 DNA is TGCGCCAGCAGCTTGGGGCGAACTGAGCAGTTCTTC.

Concerning this clonotype itself: This likely came from a read error, as a far larger clone is one base away. CDR3 sequence (DNA): TGTGCCAGCAGTTCCACCGGGACAGGGGACTATCACAATGAGCAGTTCTTC. It translates to CASSSTGTGDYHNEQFF. The chain joins TRBV6-2 or TRBV6-3 to TRBJ2-1; 10 nucleotides align to TRBD1. Germline loops: CDR1 MNHEY, CDR2 SVGEGT. V shed 4 bases, J shed 5 bases, and the junction held 11 bases outside the gene matches. This CDR3 has 17 residues.

Comment on this clonotype: A far larger clone is a single base away, which makes a read error likely. The CDR3 sequence: CASSQGGGSQETQYF. The CDR3 nucleotides are TGTGCCAGCAGCCAAGGCGGGGGGAGCCAAGAGACCCAGTACTTC. The chain carries TRBV4-2 and TRBJ2-5; 8 positions agree with TRBD2. The CDR3 covers 15 residues. V dropped 1 base and J dropped 1; count of bases not matched to a gene: 2. The V gene's germline CDR1 is LGHNA and CDR2 YNFKEQ.

This clonotype was found many times. The V and J genes are TRBV19 and TRBJ2-1; D is uncertain. Trimming pared 1 base from V and 0 bases from J, leaving 7 bases between. The CDR3 is 15 residues long. In germline, CDR1 is LNHDA, CDR2 SQIVND (reference sequence). As DNA, the CDR3 is TGTGCCAGTAGTATAGTTTCGTTCTCCTACAATGAGCAGTTCTTC. The encoded protein is CASSIVSFSYNEQFF.

This chain uses TRBV18 with TRBJ2-1; either TRBD1 or TRBD2 may fit D (5 bases each). The CDR3 length is 17 residues. V lost 2 bases and J 5 bases, leaving 19 bases between the germline ends. Germline values: CDR1 KGHSH, CDR2 LQKENI. In DNA, the CDR3 is TGTGCCAGCTCACCAGGGGCGGGCGAGAACCGAAACAATGAGCAGTTCTTC. Amino acid sequence: CASSPGAGENRNNEQFF.

This clonotype has a count of ten or more. DNA for the CDR3: TGCGCCAGCAGCCAAGGAAGACTAGCGGGCACTGAGCAGTTCTTC. Translated, it gives CASSQGRLAGTEQFF. The rearrangement uses TRBV4-1 and TRBJ2-1, with TRBD2 matching 10 bases. The germline gives CDR1 MGHRA, CDR2 YSYEKL. The length of the CDR3 is 15 residues. Unmatched junction bases numbered 6, after V lost 1 base and J lost 9 bases.

The chain carries TRBV15 and TRBJ2-7, with D perhaps matching TRBD1 or TRBD2 (5 bases each). Germline V lookup: CDR1 LNHNV, CDR2 YYDKDF (reference sequence). Trimming shortened V by 1 base and J by 4 bases, and 17 bases separated the two germline ends. CDR3 size: 16 residues. CDR3 in DNA: TGTGCCACCAGCAGAGTTCGAACAGGAGGACGATACGAGCAGTACTTC. Its translation is CATSRVRTGGRYEQYF.

This clonotype came up many times. The rearrangement uses TRBV19 and TRBJ1-3; D gene unclear. CDR1 LNHDA and CDR2 SQIVND come from the germline V gene (reference sequence). V lost 2 bases, J lost 0 bases, and 14 bases lay in between. The CDR3 contains 17 residues. In DNA, the CDR3 is TGTGCCAGTAGTATACGATCGGGCGGATACTCTGGAAACACCATATATTTT. Residues: CASSIRSGGYSGNTIYF.

The chain is built from TRBV4-1 and TRBJ2-1; TRBD1 is a possible D gene (5 bases). From germline, CDR1 is MGHRA and CDR2 YSYEKL. Trimming took 0 bases from V and 7 from J, leaving 10 bases between them. The CDR3 has 14 residues. CDR3 DNA: TGCGCCAGCAGCCAAGAACCAGGGCGGAATGAGCAGTTCTTC. Amino acids: CASSQEPGRNEQFF.

About this clonotype itself: Compared with germline, one end of the junction differs, possibly owing to a read error. The chain uses TRBV13 and TRBJ2-1; TRBD2 is a possible D gene (5 bases). The CDR3 is made up of 13 amino acids. Germline V gives CDR1 PRHDT, CDR2 FYEKMQ (reference sequence). CDR3 sequence (DNA): TGTGCCGGCAGCTCCGGGGACTACAATGAGCAGTTCTTC. This gives the protein CAGSSGDYNEQFF.

This clonotype was observed at least ten times. The V and J genes are TRBV20-1 and TRBJ1-4; 11 nucleotides line up with TRBD1. CDR3 length: 14 residues. Germline lookup yields CDR1 DFQATT and CDR2 SNEGSKA (reference sequence). Losses at the gene ends were 5 bases for V and 7 bases for J; bases not matched to a gene: 6. The CDR3 bases are TGCAGTGCTGGACGGGGACAGGGGGTTGAAAAACTGTTTTTT. This codes for CSAGRGQGVEKLFF.

There are many counts of this clonotype. The V gene is TRBV5-1, the J gene TRBJ2-7, with D unresolved. V was shortened by 0 bases and J by 1 base, with 14 bases between the two germline ends. This CDR3 region has 16 residues. CDR1 is SGHRS, CDR2 YFSETQ, per germline. CDR3 bases: TGCGCCAGCAGCTTGGCTCCGTTAACTGGATCCTACGAGCAGTACTTC. It encodes CASSLAPLTGSYEQYF. The whole variable domain, remainder taken from reference TRBV5-1 and TRBJ2-7, is KAGVTQTPRYLIKTRGQQVTLSCSPISGHRSVSWYQQTPGQGLQFLFEYFSETQRNKGNFPGRFSGRQFSNSRSEMNVSTLELGDSALYLCASSLAPLTGSYEQYFGPGTRLTVT.

This clonotype occurred many times. V is TRBV20-1 and J is TRBJ2-1; 7 nucleotides agree with TRBD2. CDR3 length: 14 amino acids. Germline CDR1 DFQATT, CDR2 SNEGSKA (reference sequence). J gave up 0 bases and V 3 bases, and 2 bases lay outside the gene matches. The CDR3 here is CSASLAGSYNEQFF. The CDR3 DNA reads as TGCAGTGCTAGCTTAGCGGGCTCCTACAATGAGCAGTTCTTC.

The J gene is TRBJ1-1, the V gene TRBV7-2, with D unresolved. The CDR3 is 12 residues long. The germline V and J ends were trimmed by 6 bases and 8 bases, with 13 bases remaining between them. Germline assignment: CDR1 SGHTA and CDR2 FQGNSA. The CDR3 nucleotides are TGTGCCAGCAGTGGCGCATCGGCAGAAGCTTTCTTT. Translated, it gives CASSGASAEAFF.

This rearrangement joins TRBV12-3 or TRBV12-4 to TRBJ2-3; 7 bases are shared with TRBD2. Trimming removed 3 bases from V and 1 base from J; junction bases left unmatched: 7. The CDR3 extends over 16 amino acids. Here the CDR3 DNA reads TGTGCCAGCAGTTTCAACTGGGACTACCGCACAGATACGCAGTATTTT. Its translation: CASSFNWDYRTDTQYF.

This clonotype was detected many times. The chain uses TRBV5-1 and TRBJ1-1; the D is unclear. This CDR3 comprises 12 residues. V lost 4 bases and J 2 bases, leaving 6 bases between the germline ends. The V gene's germline CDR1 is SGHRS and CDR2 YFSETQ. CDR3 loop: CASSVENTEAFF. In DNA, the CDR3 is TGCGCCAGCAGCGTCGAAAACACTGAAGCTTTCTTT.

This clonotype was seen repeatedly, ten times or more. The chain is built from TRBV10-3 and TRBJ2-1, with TRBD2 identical over 9 bases. The CDR3 consists of 19 residues. The germline V gene has CDR1 ENHRY and CDR2 SYGVKD. V dropped 6 bases and J dropped 2; count of bases not matched to a gene: 17. The CDR3 loop is CAIRGGAGGYSPTYNEQFF. CDR3 nucleotides: TGTGCCATCAGGGGAGGAGCGGGGGGATATTCCCCGACCTACAATGAGCAGTTCTTC.